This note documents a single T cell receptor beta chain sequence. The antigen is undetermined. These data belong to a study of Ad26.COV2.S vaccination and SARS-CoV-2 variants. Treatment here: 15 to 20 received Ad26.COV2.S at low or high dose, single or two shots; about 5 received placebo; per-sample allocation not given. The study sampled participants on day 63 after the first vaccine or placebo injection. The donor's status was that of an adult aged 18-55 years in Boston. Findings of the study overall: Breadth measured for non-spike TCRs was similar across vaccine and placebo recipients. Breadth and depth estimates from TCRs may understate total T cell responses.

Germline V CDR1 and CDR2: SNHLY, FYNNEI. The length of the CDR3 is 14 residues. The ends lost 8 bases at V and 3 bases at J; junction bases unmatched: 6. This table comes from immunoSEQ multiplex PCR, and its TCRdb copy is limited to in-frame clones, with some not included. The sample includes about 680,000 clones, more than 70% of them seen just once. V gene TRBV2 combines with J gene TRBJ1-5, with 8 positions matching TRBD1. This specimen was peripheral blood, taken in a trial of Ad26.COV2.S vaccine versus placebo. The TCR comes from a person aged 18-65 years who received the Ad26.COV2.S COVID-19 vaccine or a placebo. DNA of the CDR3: TGTGCCAGCCAACGGACAGGGATCAATCAGCCCCAGCATTTT. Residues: CASQRTGINQPQHF.